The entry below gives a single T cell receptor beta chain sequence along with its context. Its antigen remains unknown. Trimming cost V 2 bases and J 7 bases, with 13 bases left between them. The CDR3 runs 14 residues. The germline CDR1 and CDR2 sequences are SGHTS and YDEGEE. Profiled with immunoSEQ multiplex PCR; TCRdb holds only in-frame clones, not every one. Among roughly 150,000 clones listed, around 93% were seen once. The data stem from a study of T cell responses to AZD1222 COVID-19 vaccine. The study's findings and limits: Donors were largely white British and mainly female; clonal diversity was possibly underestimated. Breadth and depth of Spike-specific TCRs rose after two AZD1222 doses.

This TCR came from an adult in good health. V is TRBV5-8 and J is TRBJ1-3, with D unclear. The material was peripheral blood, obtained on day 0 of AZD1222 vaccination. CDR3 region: CASSFRVRENTIYF. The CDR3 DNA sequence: TGTGCCAGCAGCTTTAGGGTACGGGAGAACACCATATATTTT.